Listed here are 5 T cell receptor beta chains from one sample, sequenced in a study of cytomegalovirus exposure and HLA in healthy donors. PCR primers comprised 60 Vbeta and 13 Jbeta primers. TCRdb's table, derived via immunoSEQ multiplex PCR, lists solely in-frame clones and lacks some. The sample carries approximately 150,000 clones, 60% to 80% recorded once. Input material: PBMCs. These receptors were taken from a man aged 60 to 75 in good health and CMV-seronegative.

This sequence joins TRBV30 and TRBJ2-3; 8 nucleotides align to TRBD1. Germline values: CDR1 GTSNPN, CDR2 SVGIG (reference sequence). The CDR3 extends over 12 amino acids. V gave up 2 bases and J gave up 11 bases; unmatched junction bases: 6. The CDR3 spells CAWSPGQGGQYF. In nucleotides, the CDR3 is TGTGCCTGGAGTCCCGGACAGGGTGGGCAGTATTTT.

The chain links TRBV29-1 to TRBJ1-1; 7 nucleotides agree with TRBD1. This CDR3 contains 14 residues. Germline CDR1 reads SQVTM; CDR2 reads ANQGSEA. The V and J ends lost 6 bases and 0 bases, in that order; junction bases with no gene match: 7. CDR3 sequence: CSVTRGGVNTEAFF. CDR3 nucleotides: TGCAGCGTGACCCGAGGGGGCGTGAACACTGAAGCTTTCTTT.

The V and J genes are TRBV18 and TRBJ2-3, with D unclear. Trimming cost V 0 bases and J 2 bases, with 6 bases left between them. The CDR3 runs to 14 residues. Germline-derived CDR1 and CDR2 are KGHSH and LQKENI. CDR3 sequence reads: CASSPPPSTDTQYF. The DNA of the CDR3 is TGTGCCAGCTCACCACCCCCGTCCACAGATACGCAGTATTTT.

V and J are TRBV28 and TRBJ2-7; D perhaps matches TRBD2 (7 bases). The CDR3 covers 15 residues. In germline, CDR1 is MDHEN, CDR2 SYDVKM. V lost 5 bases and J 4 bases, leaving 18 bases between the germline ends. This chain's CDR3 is CASSKPGEGVYEQYF. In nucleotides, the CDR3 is TGTGCCAGCAGTAAACCGGGGGAGGGGGTGTACGAGCAGTACTTC.

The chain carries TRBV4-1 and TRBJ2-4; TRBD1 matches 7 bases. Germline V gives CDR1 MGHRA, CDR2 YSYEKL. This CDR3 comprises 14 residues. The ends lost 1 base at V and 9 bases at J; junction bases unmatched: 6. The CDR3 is CASSQVDRVGIQYF. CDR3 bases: TGCGCCAGCAGCCAAGTCGACAGGGTGGGCATTCAGTACTTC.